This is a list of T cell receptor beta chains from one sample in a study of blood T cell repertoires in COVID-19. The repertoire was sequenced with immunoSEQ multiplex PCR; TCRdb's copy has only in-frame clones and lacks some. This table holds about 220,000 clones, about 80% found once. The sequenced sample consisted of PBMCs or T cells enriched from blood (not recorded which). The source is a middle-aged woman who had been exposed to COVID-19. Each CDR3 is given with its conserved first and last residue. The order of the fields is D gene, clone size, V gene, J gene, CDR3 protein, CDR3 DNA. A D gene is named only where the DNA matches it firmly. Part of the rows lack a size; the others show once, few, many or a class for expanded clones.

d_call: TRBD2; clone_size: once; v_call: TRBV7-9; j_call: TRBJ2-5; cdr3_aa: CASSLRTRRETQYF; cdr3_nt: TGTGCCAGCAGCCTCCGGACTAGGCGAGAGACCCAGTACTTC
d_call: NA; clone_size: NA; v_call: TRBV19; j_call: TRBJ1-4; cdr3_aa: CASRVVYSNEKLFF; cdr3_nt: TGTGCCAGCCGGGTGGTTTATTCGAATGAAAAACTGTTTTTT
d_call: TRBD1; clone_size: NA; v_call: TRBV6-8; j_call: TRBJ1-5; cdr3_aa: CASRSRDRAYQPQHF; cdr3_nt: TGTGCCAGCAGGTCTCGGGACAGGGCCTATCAGCCCCAGCATTTT
d_call: TRBD1; clone_size: NA; v_call: TRBV4-2; j_call: TRBJ1-5; cdr3_aa: CASSPLGTGGVNQPQHF; cdr3_nt: TGTGCCAGCAGCCCGCTTGGGACAGGGGGAGTCAATCAGCCCCAGCATTTT
d_call: NA; clone_size: NA; v_call: TRBV7-6; j_call: TRBJ2-5; cdr3_aa: CASSLQETQYF; cdr3_nt: TGTGCCAGCAGCCTACAAGAGACCCAGTACTTC
d_call: TRBD1; clone_size: NA; v_call: TRBV19; j_call: TRBJ2-7; cdr3_aa: CASSPDRGRPMDF; cdr3_nt: TGTGCCAGTAGTCCAGACAGGGGGCGGCCGATGGACTTC
d_call: NA; clone_size: NA; v_call: TRBV27; j_call: TRBJ2-7; cdr3_aa: CASRQSGYEQYF; cdr3_nt: TGTGCCAGCAGACAATCGGGGTACGAGCAGTACTTC
d_call: NA; clone_size: once; v_call: TRBV6-5; j_call: TRBJ1-4; cdr3_aa: CASSYSGTGEKLFF; cdr3_nt: TGTGCCAGCAGTTACTCGGGAACAGGTGAAAAACTGTTTTTT
d_call: NA; clone_size: NA; v_call: TRBV19; j_call: TRBJ1-2; cdr3_aa: CASSDDRTLYGYTF; cdr3_nt: TGTGCCAGTAGTGATGACAGGACGTTGTATGGCTACACCTTC
d_call: NA; clone_size: NA; v_call: TRBV7-3; j_call: TRBJ1-1; cdr3_aa: CASSLKTVGGNTEAFF; cdr3_nt: TGTGCCAGCAGCTTAAAGACCGTAGGGGGTAACACTGAAGCTTTCTTT
d_call: TRBD1; clone_size: NA; v_call: TRBV19; j_call: TRBJ1-4; cdr3_aa: CASSGQVDEKLFF; cdr3_nt: TGTGCCAGTAGCGGACAGGTTGATGAAAAACTGTTTTTT